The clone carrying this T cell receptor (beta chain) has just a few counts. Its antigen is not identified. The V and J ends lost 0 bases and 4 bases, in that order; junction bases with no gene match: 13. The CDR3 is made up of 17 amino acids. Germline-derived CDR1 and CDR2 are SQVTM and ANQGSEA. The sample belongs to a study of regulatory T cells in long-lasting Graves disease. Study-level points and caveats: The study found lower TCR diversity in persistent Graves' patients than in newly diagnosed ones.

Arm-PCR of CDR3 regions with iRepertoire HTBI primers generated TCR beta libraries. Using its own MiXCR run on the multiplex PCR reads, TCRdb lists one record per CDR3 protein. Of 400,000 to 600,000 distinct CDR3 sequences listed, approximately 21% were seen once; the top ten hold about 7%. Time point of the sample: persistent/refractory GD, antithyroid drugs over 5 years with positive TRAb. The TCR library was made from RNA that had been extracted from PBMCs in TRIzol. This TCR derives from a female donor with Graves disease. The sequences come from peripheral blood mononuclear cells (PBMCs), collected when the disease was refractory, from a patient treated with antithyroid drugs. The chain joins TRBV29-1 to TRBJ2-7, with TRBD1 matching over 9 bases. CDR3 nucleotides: TGCAGCGTTGAAGATCAGGTTTACGGACAGGGGTTGTACGAGCAGTACTTC. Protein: CSVEDQVYGQGLYEQYF.